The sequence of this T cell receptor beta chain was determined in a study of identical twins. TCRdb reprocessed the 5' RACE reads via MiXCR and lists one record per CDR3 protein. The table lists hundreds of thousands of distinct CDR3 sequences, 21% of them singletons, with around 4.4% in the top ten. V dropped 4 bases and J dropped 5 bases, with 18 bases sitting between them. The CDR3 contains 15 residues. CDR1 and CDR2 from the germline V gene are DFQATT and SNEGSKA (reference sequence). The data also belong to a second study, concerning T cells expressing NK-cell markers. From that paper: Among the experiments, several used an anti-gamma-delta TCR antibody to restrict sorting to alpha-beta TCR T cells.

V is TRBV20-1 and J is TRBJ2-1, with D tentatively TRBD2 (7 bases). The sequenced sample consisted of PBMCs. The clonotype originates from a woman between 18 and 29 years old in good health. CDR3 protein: CSAKRWGGADNEQFF. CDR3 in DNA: TGCAGTGCTAAGCGCTGGGGGGGGGCCGACAATGAGCAGTTCTTC.